This T cell receptor beta chain comes out of a study of CD8+ T cells in alopecia areata. Specimens obtained from alopecia areata patients comprised lesional scalp punch biopsies and peripheral blood. This clone showed up just a few times. Isolated RNA was reverse transcribed into cDNA used as the sequencing template. The table came from immunoSEQ multiplex PCR; TCRdb's copy has only in-frame clones and leaves some out. Of approximately 82,000 clones detected, roughly 51% appear once; the ten largest clones hold just over 5.5%. The germline V gene has CDR1 SQVTM and CDR2 ANQGSEA. The CDR3 consists of 12 residues. Trimming shortened V by 8 bases and J by 7 bases, and 17 bases separated the two germline ends.

The TCR originated in a human donor with alopecia areata. The genes are TRBV29-1 and TRBJ1-1; D unresolved. Specimen: NKG2D-high CD8+ T cells sorted from blood. DNA of the CDR3: TGCAGCTCTCCCGGAGAGGTCGGTGAAGCTTTCTTT. It yields the protein CSSPGEVGEAFF.